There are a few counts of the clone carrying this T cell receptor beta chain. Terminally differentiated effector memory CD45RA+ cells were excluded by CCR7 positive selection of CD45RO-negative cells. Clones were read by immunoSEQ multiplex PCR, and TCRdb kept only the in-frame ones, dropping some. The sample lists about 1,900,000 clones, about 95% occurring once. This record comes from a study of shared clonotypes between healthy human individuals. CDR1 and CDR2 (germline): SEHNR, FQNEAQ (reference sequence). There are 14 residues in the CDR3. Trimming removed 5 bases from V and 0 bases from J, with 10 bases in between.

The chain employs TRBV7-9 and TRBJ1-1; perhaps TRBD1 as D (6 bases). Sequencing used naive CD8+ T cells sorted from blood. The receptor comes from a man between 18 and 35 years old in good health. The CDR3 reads CASSQRTVNTEAFF. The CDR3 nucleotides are TGTGCCAGCAGCCAACGGACAGTGAACACTGAAGCTTTCTTT.